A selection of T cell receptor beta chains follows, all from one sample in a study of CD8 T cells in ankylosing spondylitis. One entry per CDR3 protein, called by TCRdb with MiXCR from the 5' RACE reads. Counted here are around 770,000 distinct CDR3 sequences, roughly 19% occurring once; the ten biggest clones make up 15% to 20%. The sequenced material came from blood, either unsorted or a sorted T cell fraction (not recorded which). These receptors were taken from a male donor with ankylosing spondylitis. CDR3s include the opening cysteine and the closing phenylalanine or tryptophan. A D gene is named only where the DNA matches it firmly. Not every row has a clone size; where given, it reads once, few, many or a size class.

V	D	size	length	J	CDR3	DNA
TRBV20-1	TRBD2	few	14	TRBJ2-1	CSASLAGARSEQFF	TGCAGTGCTTCCCTAGCGGGAGCTCGCTCAGAGCAGTTCTTC
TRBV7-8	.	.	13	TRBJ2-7	CASSLDFGYEQYF	TGTGCCAGCAGCTTAGATTTCGGCTACGAGCAGTACTTC
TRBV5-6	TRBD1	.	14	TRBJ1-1	CASSRDRVDTEAFF	TGTGCCAGCAGCAGAGACAGGGTCGACACTGAAGCTTTCTTT
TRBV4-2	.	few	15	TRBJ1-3	CASSQDPSAGNTIYF	TGTGCCAGCAGCCAAGATCCTTCGGCTGGAAACACCATATATTTT
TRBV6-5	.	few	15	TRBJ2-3	CASSSPGWATDTQYF	TGTGCCAGCAGTTCCCCAGGGTGGGCCACAGATACGCAGTATTTT
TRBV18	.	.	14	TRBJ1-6	CASSPGQANSPLHF	TGTGCCAGCTCACCTGGGCAGGCTAATTCACCCCTCCACTTT
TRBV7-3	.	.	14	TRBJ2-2	CASSSQGTTGELFF	TGTGCCAGCAGCTCCCAAGGGACCACCGGGGAGCTGTTTTTT
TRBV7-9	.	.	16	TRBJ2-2	CASSLGVDYNTGELFF	TGTGCCAGCAGCTTAGGAGTGGACTACAACACCGGGGAGCTGTTTTTT
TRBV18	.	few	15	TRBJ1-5	CASSSGRDSGQPQHF	TGTGCCAGCTCATCCGGTAGGGATTCTGGTCAGCCCCAGCATTTT
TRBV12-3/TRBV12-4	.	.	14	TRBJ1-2	CASSLSGTTNGYTF	TGTGCCAGCAGTTTAAGCGGGACAACAAATGGCTACACCTTC
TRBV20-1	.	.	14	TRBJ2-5	CSARSLRVGETQYF	TGCAGTGCTAGGAGCCTGAGGGTGGGGGAGACCCAGTACTTC
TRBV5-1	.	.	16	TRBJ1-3	CASSPESRSSGNTIYF	TGCGCCAGCAGCCCGGAGAGTCGGAGCTCTGGAAACACCATATATTTT
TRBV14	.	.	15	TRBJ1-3	CASSQVKASGNTIYF	TGTGCCAGCAGCCAAGTAAAGGCATCTGGAAACACCATATATTTT
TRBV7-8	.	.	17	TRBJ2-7	CASSFLVGEGVGYEQYF	TGTGCCAGCAGCTTCCTCGTTGGGGAGGGGGTCGGCTACGAGCAGTACTTC